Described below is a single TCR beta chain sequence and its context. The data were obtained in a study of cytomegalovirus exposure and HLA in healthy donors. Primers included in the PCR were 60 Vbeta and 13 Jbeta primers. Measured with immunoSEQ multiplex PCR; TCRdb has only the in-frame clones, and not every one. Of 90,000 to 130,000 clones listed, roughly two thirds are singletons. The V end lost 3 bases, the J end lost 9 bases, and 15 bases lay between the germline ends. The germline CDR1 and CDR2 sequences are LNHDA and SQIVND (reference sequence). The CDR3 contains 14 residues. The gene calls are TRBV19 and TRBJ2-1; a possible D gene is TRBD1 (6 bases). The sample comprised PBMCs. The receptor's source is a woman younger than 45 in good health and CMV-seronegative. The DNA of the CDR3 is TGTGCCAGTAGTATTGTTGGCCAGGGGACTGAGCAGTTCTTC. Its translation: CASSIVGQGTEQFF.